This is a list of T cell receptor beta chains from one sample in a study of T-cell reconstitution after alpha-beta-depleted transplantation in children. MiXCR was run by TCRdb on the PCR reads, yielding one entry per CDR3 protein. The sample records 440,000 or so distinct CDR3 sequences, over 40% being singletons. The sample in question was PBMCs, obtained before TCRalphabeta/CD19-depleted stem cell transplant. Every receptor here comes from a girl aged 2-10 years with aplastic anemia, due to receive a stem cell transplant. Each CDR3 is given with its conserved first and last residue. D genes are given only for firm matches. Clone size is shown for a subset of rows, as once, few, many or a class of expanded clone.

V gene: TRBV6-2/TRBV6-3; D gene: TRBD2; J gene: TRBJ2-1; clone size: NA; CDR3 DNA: TGTGCCAGCACGGAAATACGGGGGGGCCCGGTTGAGCAGTTCTTC; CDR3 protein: CASTEIRGGPVEQFF
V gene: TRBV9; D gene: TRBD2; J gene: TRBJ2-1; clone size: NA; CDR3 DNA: TGTGCCAGCAGCCTACGAGCGGGGGTCTACAATGAGCAGTTCTTC; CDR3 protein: CASSLRAGVYNEQFF
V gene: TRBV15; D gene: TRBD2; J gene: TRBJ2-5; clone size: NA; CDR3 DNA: TGTGCCACCAGCAGAGGAGCTTTGCGGGAGGGAACTCAAGAGACCCAGTACTTC; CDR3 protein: CATSRGALREGTQETQYF
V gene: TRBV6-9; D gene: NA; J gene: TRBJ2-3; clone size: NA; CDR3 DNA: TGTGCCAGCAGTTATTCCGGGGGCAGGGGCACAGATACGCAGTATTTT; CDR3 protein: CASSYSGGRGTDTQYF
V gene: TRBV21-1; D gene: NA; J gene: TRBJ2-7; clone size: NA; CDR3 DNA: TGTGCCAGCAGCAAAGCTCGAGGACCTGCCTATCACAACGAGCAGTACTTC; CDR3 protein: CASSKARGPAYHNEQYF
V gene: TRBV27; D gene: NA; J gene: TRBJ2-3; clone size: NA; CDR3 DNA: TGTGCCAGCAGGGAGGGGACCTTCAGCACAGATACGCAGTATTTT; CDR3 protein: CASREGTFSTDTQYF
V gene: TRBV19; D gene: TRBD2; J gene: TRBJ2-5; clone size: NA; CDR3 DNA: TGTGCCAGTACCCCATGGGCGGGAGATGAGACCCAGTACTTC; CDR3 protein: CASTPWAGDETQYF
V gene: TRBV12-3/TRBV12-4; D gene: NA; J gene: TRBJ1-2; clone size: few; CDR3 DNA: TGTGCCAGCAGTTTAGCGCTACAGTTAGGCTACACCTTC; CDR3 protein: CASSLALQLGYTF
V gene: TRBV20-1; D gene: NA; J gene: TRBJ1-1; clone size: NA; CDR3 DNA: TGCAGTACCTATAGACGCGCAGGGCGCTCGAACACTGAAGCTTTCTTT; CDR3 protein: CSTYRRAGRSNTEAFF
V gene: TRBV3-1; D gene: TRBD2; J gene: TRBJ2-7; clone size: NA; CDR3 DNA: TGTGCCAGCAGCCTCGCTGGGGCGGGGGAGGCCACCTACGAGCAGTACTTC; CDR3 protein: CASSLAGAGEATYEQYF
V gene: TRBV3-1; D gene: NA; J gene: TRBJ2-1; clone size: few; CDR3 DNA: TGTGCCAGCAGCCAAGAGAGTAGGGTTCCCTACAATGAGCAGTTCTTC; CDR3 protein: CASSQESRVPYNEQFF
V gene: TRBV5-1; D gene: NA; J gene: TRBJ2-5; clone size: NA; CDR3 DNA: TGCGCCAGCAGCCAGGGGAGGGAAGAGACCCAGTACTTC; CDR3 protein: CASSQGREETQYF
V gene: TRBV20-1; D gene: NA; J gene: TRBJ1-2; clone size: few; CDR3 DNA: TGCAGTGCTAGCTTGGGGCTCAACTATGGCTACACCTTC; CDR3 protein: CSASLGLNYGYTF
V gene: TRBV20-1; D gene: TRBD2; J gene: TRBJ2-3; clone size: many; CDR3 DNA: TGCAGTGCTAGTGACCTAAAAAGGGAGCGGGAAGATACGCAGTATTTT; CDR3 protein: CSASDLKREREDTQYF
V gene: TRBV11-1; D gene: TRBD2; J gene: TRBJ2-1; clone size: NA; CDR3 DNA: TGTGCCAGCAGCTTCAGGACTAGCGGGATTACCAGCTCCTACAATGAGCAGTTCTTC; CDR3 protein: CASSFRTSGITSSYNEQFF
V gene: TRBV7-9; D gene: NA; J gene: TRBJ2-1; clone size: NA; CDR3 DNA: TGTGCCAGCAGTCAGAGCGAGACCTCCTACAATGAGCAGTTCTTC; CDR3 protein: CASSQSETSYNEQFF
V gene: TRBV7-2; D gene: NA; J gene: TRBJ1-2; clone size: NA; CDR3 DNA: TGTGCCAGCAGCTCCCTCATGGACAGCCTCTATGGCTACACCTTC; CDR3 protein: CASSSLMDSLYGYTF
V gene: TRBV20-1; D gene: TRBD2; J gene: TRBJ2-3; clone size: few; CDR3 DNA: TGCAGTGCGAGTAGCGGGAGTGGTGGCACAGATACGCAGTATTTT; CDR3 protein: CSASSGSGGTDTQYF
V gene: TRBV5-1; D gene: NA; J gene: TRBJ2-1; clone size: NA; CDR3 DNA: TGCGCCAGCAGCTTGAAGAATGACAATGAGCAGTTCTTC; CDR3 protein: CASSLKNDNEQFF
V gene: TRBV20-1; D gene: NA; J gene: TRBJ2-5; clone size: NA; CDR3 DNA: TGCAGTGCTCTGGGACGGACGAGCACCCAGTACTTC; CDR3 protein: CSALGRTSTQYF
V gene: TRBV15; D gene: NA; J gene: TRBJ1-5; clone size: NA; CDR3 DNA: TGTGCCACCAGCAGAGTGATGGGGGTGGGCAATCAGCCCCAGCATTTT; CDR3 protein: CATSRVMGVGNQPQHF
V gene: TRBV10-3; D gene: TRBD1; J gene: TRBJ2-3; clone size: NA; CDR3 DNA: TGTGCCATCAGTGACGGGACAGGGGTTAGCACAGATACGCAGTATTTT; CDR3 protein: CAISDGTGVSTDTQYF
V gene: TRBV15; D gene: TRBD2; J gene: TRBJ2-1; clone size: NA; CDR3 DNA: TGTGCCACCAGCAGAGAAAGCGGGAGCTACAATGAGCAGTTCTTC; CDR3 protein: CATSRESGSYNEQFF
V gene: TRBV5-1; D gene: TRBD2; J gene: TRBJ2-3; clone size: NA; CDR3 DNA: TGCGCCAGCAGCTTGAACGGGAGGCCTAGCACAGATACGCAGTATTTT; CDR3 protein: CASSLNGRPSTDTQYF
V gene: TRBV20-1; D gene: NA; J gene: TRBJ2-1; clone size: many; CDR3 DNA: TGCAGTGCTAGTAGGCTATCCCTCGATGAGCAGTTCTTC; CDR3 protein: CSASRLSLDEQFF
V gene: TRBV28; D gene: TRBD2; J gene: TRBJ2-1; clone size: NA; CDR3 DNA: TGTGCCAGCGTCTCAGGGACTAGCGGGAGTTGGCATGAGCAGTTCTTC; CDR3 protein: CASVSGTSGSWHEQFF
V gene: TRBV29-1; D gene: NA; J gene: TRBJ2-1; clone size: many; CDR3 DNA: TGCAGCGTTGATGTGGGGTTCTCCTACAATGAGCAGTTCTTC; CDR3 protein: CSVDVGFSYNEQFF
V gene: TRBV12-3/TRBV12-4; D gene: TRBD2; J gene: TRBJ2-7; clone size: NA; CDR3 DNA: TGTGCCAGCGCCTCTGGGGGACTAGGGAACTACGAGCAGTACTTC; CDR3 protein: CASASGGLGNYEQYF
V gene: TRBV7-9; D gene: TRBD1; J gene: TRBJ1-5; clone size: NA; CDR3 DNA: TGTGCCAGCAGCTCTTCAGGGGGCGCGGGTGGGCAGCCCCAGCATTTT; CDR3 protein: CASSSSGGAGGQPQHF
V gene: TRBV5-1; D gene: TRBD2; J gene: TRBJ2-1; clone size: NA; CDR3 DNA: TGCGCCAGCAGCTTGGGCGGGGGGCATTCGAATGAGCAGTTCTTC; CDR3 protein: CASSLGGGHSNEQFF
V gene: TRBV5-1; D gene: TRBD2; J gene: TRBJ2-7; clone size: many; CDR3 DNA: TGCGCCAGCAGCGAAGCGGGAGTCTACGAGCAGTACTTC; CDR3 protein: CASSEAGVYEQYF
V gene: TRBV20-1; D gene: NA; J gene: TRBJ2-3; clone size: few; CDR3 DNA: TGCAGTGCTTACCGCACCCCCGGGTCCCCAGATACGCAGTATTTT; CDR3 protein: CSAYRTPGSPDTQYF
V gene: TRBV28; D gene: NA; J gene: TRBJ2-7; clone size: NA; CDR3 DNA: TGTGCCAGCAGCCCTCGGGGTGCTAACGAGCAGTACTTC; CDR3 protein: CASSPRGANEQYF
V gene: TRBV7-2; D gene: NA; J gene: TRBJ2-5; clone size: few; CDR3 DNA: TGTGCCAGCAGCTTAGTGGGGGGTTCGCAAGAGACCCAGTACTTC; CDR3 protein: CASSLVGGSQETQYF
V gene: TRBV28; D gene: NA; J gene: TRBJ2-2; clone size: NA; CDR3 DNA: TGTGCCAGCCTAAGGGGGGAATTGAACACCGGGGAGCTGTTTTTT; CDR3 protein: CASLRGELNTGELFF
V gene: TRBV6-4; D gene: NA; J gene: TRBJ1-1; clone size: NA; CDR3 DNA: TGTGCCAGCAGTGTGGAACTAGGCGTCACTGAAGCTTTCTTT; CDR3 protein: CASSVELGVTEAFF
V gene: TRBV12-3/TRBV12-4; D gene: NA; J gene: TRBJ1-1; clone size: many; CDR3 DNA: TGTGCCAGCATCATCAACTTGGGGGTCCGGGGTGAAGCTTTCTTT; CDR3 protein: CASIINLGVRGEAFF
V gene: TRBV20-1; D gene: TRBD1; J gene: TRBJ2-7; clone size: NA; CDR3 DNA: TGCGGGGGACAGGGGGGTCACGAGCAGTACTTC; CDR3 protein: CGGQGGHEQYF
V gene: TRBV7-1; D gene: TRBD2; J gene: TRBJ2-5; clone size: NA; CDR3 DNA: TGTGCCAGCAGCTCGTCAAATATAGCGGGGCTTGGGGAGACCCAGTACTTC; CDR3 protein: CASSSSNIAGLGETQYF
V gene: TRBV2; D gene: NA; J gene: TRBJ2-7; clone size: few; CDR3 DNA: TGTGCCAGTGGGGCGGAACGGAGCTACGAGCAGTACTTC; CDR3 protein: CASGAERSYEQYF
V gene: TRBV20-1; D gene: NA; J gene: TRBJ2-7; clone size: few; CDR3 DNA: TGCAGTGCTGGGACGGGACTCTCTTACGAGCAGTACTTC; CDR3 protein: CSAGTGLSYEQYF
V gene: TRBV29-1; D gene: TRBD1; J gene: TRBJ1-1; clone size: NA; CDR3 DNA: TGCAGCGTAGTGACAGGGTTGAACACTGAAGCTTTCTTT; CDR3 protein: CSVVTGLNTEAFF
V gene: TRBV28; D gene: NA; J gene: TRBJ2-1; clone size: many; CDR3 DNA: TGTGCCAGCCACCCCACGGGGGCATCGAGCTCCTACAATGAGCAGTTCTTC; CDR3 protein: CASHPTGASSSYNEQFF
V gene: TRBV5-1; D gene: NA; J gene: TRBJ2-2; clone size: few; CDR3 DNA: TGCGCCAGCAGCTTGTGGTTGAACACCGGGGAGCTGTTTTTT; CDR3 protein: CASSLWLNTGELFF
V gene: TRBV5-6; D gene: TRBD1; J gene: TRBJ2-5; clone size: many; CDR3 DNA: TGTGCCAGCAGCCACTCAGGGAGACAGGGTCAAGAGACCCAGTACTTC; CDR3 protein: CASSHSGRQGQETQYF
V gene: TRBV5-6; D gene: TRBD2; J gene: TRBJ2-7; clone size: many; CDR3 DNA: TGTGCCAGCACCTCGGGGGGGAGCTCCTACGAGCAGTACTTC; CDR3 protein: CASTSGGSSYEQYF
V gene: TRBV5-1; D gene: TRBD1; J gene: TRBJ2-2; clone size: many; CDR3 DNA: TGCGCCAGCAGCTCGGATGGGACAGGGGGCACCGGGGAGCTGTTTTTT; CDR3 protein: CASSSDGTGGTGELFF
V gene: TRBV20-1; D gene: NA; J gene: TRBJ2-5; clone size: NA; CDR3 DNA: TGCAGTGCTAGTTCCTTGCGATCAACCTCGGTTGAGACCCAGTACTTC; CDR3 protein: CSASSLRSTSVETQYF
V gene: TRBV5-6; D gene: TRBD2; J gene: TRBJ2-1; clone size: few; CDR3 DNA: TGTGCCAGCAGCTTGGTGTCAGCGGGAACTTACAATGAGCAGTTCTTC; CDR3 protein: CASSLVSAGTYNEQFF
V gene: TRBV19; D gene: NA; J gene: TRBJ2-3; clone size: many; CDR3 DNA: TGTGCCAGTAGTCAGGGGTATTGGACAGATACGCAGTATTTT; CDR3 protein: CASSQGYWTDTQYF
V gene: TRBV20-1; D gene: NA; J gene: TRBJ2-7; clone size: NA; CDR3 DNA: TGCAGTGCTAGAGACCCGACTAGGGGGAACTACGAGCAGTACTTC; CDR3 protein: CSARDPTRGNYEQYF
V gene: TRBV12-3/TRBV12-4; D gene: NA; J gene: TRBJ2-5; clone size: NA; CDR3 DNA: TGTGCCAGCAGTCTCTGGGGACTGAAGCGGGAGACCCAGTACTTC; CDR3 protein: CASSLWGLKRETQYF
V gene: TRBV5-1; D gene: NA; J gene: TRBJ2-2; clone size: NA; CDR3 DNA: TGCGCCAGCACAGTAGACCCTAACACCGGGGAGCTGTTTTTT; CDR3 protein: CASTVDPNTGELFF
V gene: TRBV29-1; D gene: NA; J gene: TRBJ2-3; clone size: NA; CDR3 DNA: TGCAGCGTTGAAATGGGCGGGTCGGATACGCAGTATTTT; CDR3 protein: CSVEMGGSDTQYF
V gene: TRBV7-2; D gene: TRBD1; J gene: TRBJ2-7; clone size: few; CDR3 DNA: TGTGCCAGCAGCTTAGATGGGACAGGGGTGTCCTACGAGCAGTACTTC; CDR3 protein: CASSLDGTGVSYEQYF